This is a list of T cell receptor beta chains from one sample in a study of human T cells and chemical hapten exposure. TCRdb re-derived calls from the RACE reads in MiXCR, one entry per CDR3 protein. The data contain more than 75,000 distinct CDR3 sequences, around 10% of them singletons. The starting material was whole blood, obtained in connection with sensitization to the hapten diphenylcyclopropenone (DPC). The source is a woman in her forties with alopecia areata. Some clones in this sample may be carry-over from other donors' samples. CDR3s include the opening cysteine and the closing phenylalanine or tryptophan. Fields, in order: CDR3 DNA, CDR3 protein, J gene, V gene, clone size, D gene. A D gene is named only where the DNA matches it firmly. A clone size is listed for some rows: how often the clone was seen (once, few, many), or a class if it is expanded.

cdr3_nt: TGTGCCAGTAGTATAGGGACTCCTGAATCCTCTCGCAATGAGCAGTTCTTC
cdr3_aa: CASSIGTPESSRNEQFF
j_call: TRBJ2-1
v_call: TRBV19
clone_size: many
d_call: NA

cdr3_nt: TGCGCCAGCAGCCAAGATGGGGGGCCGAACACTGAAGCTTTCTTT
cdr3_aa: CASSQDGGPNTEAFF
j_call: TRBJ1-1
v_call: TRBV4-3
clone_size: NA
d_call: NA

cdr3_nt: TGTGCCAGCAGTGAATTGGGGGTCCCGGAGTATGGCTACACCTTC
cdr3_aa: CASSELGVPEYGYTF
j_call: TRBJ1-2
v_call: TRBV25-1
clone_size: few
d_call: NA

cdr3_nt: TGTGCCAGCAGCTTGAGGAGCGGGGGAGGCACCGGGGAGCTGTTTTTT
cdr3_aa: CASSLRSGGGTGELFF
j_call: TRBJ2-2
v_call: TRBV5-4
clone_size: few
d_call: TRBD2

cdr3_nt: TGCGCCAGCAGCCAGGGGGGAAATGGCTACACCTTC
cdr3_aa: CASSQGGNGYTF
j_call: TRBJ1-2
v_call: TRBV4-1
clone_size: many
d_call: NA

cdr3_nt: TGTGCCAGCAAGGGGACCCAGTACTATGGCTACACCTTC
cdr3_aa: CASKGTQYYGYTF
j_call: TRBJ1-2
v_call: TRBV2
clone_size: few
d_call: NA

cdr3_nt: TGCAGCCCTTTGACAGGGCAAGAGACCCAGTACTTC
cdr3_aa: CSPLTGQETQYF
j_call: TRBJ2-5
v_call: TRBV29-1
clone_size: few
d_call: TRBD1

cdr3_nt: TGCAGCGTTGAACCTGGGTCGGGTGAAAAACTGTTTTTT
cdr3_aa: CSVEPGSGEKLFF
j_call: TRBJ1-4
v_call: TRBV29-1
clone_size: few
d_call: NA

cdr3_nt: TGCAGTGCTAGAGGCTATGCCGCTCAGCCCCAGCATTTT
cdr3_aa: CSARGYAAQPQHF
j_call: TRBJ1-5
v_call: TRBV20-1
clone_size: few
d_call: NA

cdr3_nt: TGTGCAAGTTGGGCAACTACCTACGAGCAGTACTTC
cdr3_aa: CASWATTYEQYF
j_call: TRBJ2-7
v_call: TRBV12-2
clone_size: many
d_call: NA

cdr3_nt: TGTGCCACCAGTGATGGATGGACTAGCGGGGGCAAAAACATTCAGTACTTC
cdr3_aa: CATSDGWTSGGKNIQYF
j_call: TRBJ2-4
v_call: TRBV24-1
clone_size: NA
d_call: TRBD2

cdr3_nt: TGTGCCAGCAGGGAGGCGGGCCCCGAGCAGTACTTC
cdr3_aa: CASREAGPEQYF
j_call: TRBJ2-7
v_call: TRBV2
clone_size: many
d_call: NA

cdr3_nt: TGTGCCAGCAGCTTAGTACGGCTGACAGGGGGCCGGAGGAGTGAAAAACTGTTTTTT
cdr3_aa: CASSLVRLTGGRRSEKLFF
j_call: TRBJ1-4
v_call: TRBV7-9
clone_size: NA
d_call: TRBD1

cdr3_nt: TGTGCCAGCATCCTACAGGGATTTGATGAGACCCAGTACTTC
cdr3_aa: CASILQGFDETQYF
j_call: TRBJ2-5
v_call: TRBV7-2
clone_size: NA
d_call: NA

cdr3_nt: TGTGCCAGCTCCCTTCTACAGGGCATGGACTATGGCTACACCTTC
cdr3_aa: CASSLLQGMDYGYTF
j_call: TRBJ1-2
v_call: TRBV18
clone_size: NA
d_call: NA

cdr3_nt: TGTGCCAGCGCACCCGGGACTAGCTTTCAGTATTTT
cdr3_aa: CASAPGTSFQYF
j_call: TRBJ2-3
v_call: TRBV27
clone_size: few
d_call: TRBD2

cdr3_nt: TGTGCCAGCAGCTTAGGGGGACAGGCTTCCTACGAGCAGTACTTC
cdr3_aa: CASSLGGQASYEQYF
j_call: TRBJ2-7
v_call: TRBV11-2
clone_size: few
d_call: TRBD1

cdr3_nt: TGCAGCACCCGGACAGATACTAACTATGGCTACACCTTC
cdr3_aa: CSTRTDTNYGYTF
j_call: TRBJ1-2
v_call: TRBV29-1
clone_size: many
d_call: NA

cdr3_nt: TGTGCCATCAGTGAATGGGGAAGTGAGGCCCTCCACTTT
cdr3_aa: CAISEWGSEALHF
j_call: TRBJ1-6
v_call: TRBV10-3
clone_size: many
d_call: NA

cdr3_nt: TGTGCCAGCACCTCCGTTTCGGACACCATATATTTT
cdr3_aa: CASTSVSDTIYF
j_call: TRBJ1-3
v_call: TRBV6-5
clone_size: few
d_call: NA

cdr3_nt: TGTGCCAGCACCCAGGACAGGGAACCGACGAGGGGACCCCTCCACTTT
cdr3_aa: CASTQDREPTRGPLHF
j_call: TRBJ1-6
v_call: TRBV6-2/TRBV6-3
clone_size: few
d_call: TRBD1

cdr3_nt: TGTGCCAGCAGGAAGGGTGAAAAACTGTTTTTT
cdr3_aa: CASRKGEKLFF
j_call: TRBJ1-4
v_call: TRBV7-9
clone_size: few
d_call: NA

cdr3_nt: TGCAGCGGCCGGGTAGGGGGAATCACCGGGGAGCTGTTTTTT
cdr3_aa: CSGRVGGITGELFF
j_call: TRBJ2-2
v_call: TRBV29-1
clone_size: NA
d_call: NA

cdr3_nt: TGTGCCAGCAGCCCAGGTCGGGGAAGGCCATCCTACGAGCAGTACTTC
cdr3_aa: CASSPGRGRPSYEQYF
j_call: TRBJ2-7
v_call: TRBV7-9
clone_size: many
d_call: NA

cdr3_nt: TGTGCCAGCAGCTTGGTAATGAACACTGAAGCTTTCTTT
cdr3_aa: CASSLVMNTEAFF
j_call: TRBJ1-1
v_call: TRBV5-5
clone_size: few
d_call: NA

cdr3_nt: TGTGCCAGCAGCCCACTACAGGGGTTCGGGGAGCTGTTTTTT
cdr3_aa: CASSPLQGFGELFF
j_call: TRBJ2-2
v_call: TRBV11-2
clone_size: few
d_call: TRBD1

cdr3_nt: TGTGCCAGTCACGATCCGTCGGAGACCCAGTACTTC
cdr3_aa: CASHDPSETQYF
j_call: TRBJ2-5
v_call: TRBV28
clone_size: NA
d_call: NA

cdr3_nt: TGTGCCAGCAGCTTTGCCCTATTCGTGATGGAGGAGGACTTC
cdr3_aa: CASSFALFVMEEDF
j_call: TRBJ2-7
v_call: TRBV5-5
clone_size: many
d_call: NA

cdr3_nt: TGTGCCAGCAGCGTGTGGGGACGTCTCGACGGGGAGCTGTTTTTT
cdr3_aa: CASSVWGRLDGELFF
j_call: TRBJ2-2
v_call: TRBV7-9
clone_size: NA
d_call: NA

cdr3_nt: TGCAGTGCTAGTGACAGGGTCTACGAGCAGTACTTC
cdr3_aa: CSASDRVYEQYF
j_call: TRBJ2-7
v_call: TRBV20-1
clone_size: many
d_call: TRBD1

cdr3_nt: TGTGCCAGCAGCATGGACAGGGACAACTATGGCTACACCTTC
cdr3_aa: CASSMDRDNYGYTF
j_call: TRBJ1-2
v_call: TRBV12-3/TRBV12-4
clone_size: many
d_call: TRBD1

cdr3_nt: TGCGCCAGCAGCCGCTTCCTCGGGACAGGAGATACACCCCTCCACTTT
cdr3_aa: CASSRFLGTGDTPLHF
j_call: TRBJ1-6
v_call: TRBV4-3
clone_size: NA
d_call: TRBD1

cdr3_nt: TGTGCCAGCACCCGGGAGCCGAACACTGAAGCTTTCTTT
cdr3_aa: CASTREPNTEAFF
j_call: TRBJ1-1
v_call: TRBV7-9
clone_size: few
d_call: NA

cdr3_nt: TGTGCCAGCAGGCCCTACGACAGATATGAAAAACTGTTTTTT
cdr3_aa: CASRPYDRYEKLFF
j_call: TRBJ1-4
v_call: TRBV27
clone_size: many
d_call: NA

cdr3_nt: TGTGCCAGCAGCCTTATGACCGACTCAACTAATGAAAAACTGTTTTTT
cdr3_aa: CASSLMTDSTNEKLFF
j_call: TRBJ1-4
v_call: TRBV7-9
clone_size: many
d_call: NA

cdr3_nt: TGCAGCGTTGTGACAGGACGGCAGTTCTTC
cdr3_aa: CSVVTGRQFF
j_call: TRBJ2-1
v_call: TRBV29-1
clone_size: few
d_call: NA

cdr3_nt: TGTGCCAGCAGCTTAGCGGGGGGGACTTACAATGAGCAGTTCTTC
cdr3_aa: CASSLAGGTYNEQFF
j_call: TRBJ2-1
v_call: TRBV5-4
clone_size: few
d_call: TRBD2

cdr3_nt: TGTGCCAGCAGTCTGAGGGCCACCCTCACTGAAGCTTTCTTT
cdr3_aa: CASSLRATLTEAFF
j_call: TRBJ1-1
v_call: TRBV6-5
clone_size: few
d_call: NA

cdr3_nt: TGTGCCAGCGCCAGTCGGGGGACCACTGAAGCTTTCTTT
cdr3_aa: CASASRGTTEAFF
j_call: TRBJ1-1
v_call: TRBV5-5
clone_size: few
d_call: NA

cdr3_nt: TGCGCCAGCAGCCCTTTTAATGAAAAACTGTTTTTT
cdr3_aa: CASSPFNEKLFF
j_call: TRBJ1-4
v_call: TRBV4-1
clone_size: few
d_call: NA

cdr3_nt: TGTGCCAGCAGTCTTAGATCGGGGACCGGGGAGACCCAGTACTTC
cdr3_aa: CASSLRSGTGETQYF
j_call: TRBJ2-5
v_call: TRBV7-2
clone_size: few
d_call: NA

cdr3_nt: TGTGCCAGCAGTCCCCCGACAGGGGGCAAGGGGGAGACCCAGTACTTC
cdr3_aa: CASSPPTGGKGETQYF
j_call: TRBJ2-5
v_call: TRBV28
clone_size: many
d_call: TRBD1

cdr3_nt: TGTGTCAGCAGCCAAGATGACGATGGGCTGGAAACAGATACGCAGTATTTT
cdr3_aa: CVSSQDDDGLETDTQYF
j_call: TRBJ2-3
v_call: TRBV4-2
clone_size: few
d_call: NA

cdr3_nt: TGTGCCACCAGGGCTGGCACAGATACGCAGTATTTT
cdr3_aa: CATRAGTDTQYF
j_call: TRBJ2-3
v_call: TRBV24-1
clone_size: few
d_call: NA

cdr3_nt: TGTGCCAGCAGCCAAGATAGAGGAGGTAGCGGGGGGTTTGGCACCGGGGAGCTGTTTTTT
cdr3_aa: CASSQDRGGSGGFGTGELFF
j_call: TRBJ2-2
v_call: TRBV4-2
clone_size: few
d_call: TRBD2

cdr3_nt: TGCAGCGTCACCCGCACGAGCTCCTACAATGAGCAGTTCTTC
cdr3_aa: CSVTRTSSYNEQFF
j_call: TRBJ2-1
v_call: TRBV29-1
clone_size: many
d_call: NA

cdr3_nt: TGTGCCAGCACCTCGCTCAGGGATAGCTACTATAATTCACCCCTCCACTTT
cdr3_aa: CASTSLRDSYYNSPLHF
j_call: TRBJ1-6
v_call: TRBV27
clone_size: many
d_call: NA

cdr3_nt: TGCAGCGTTGAAGCGCTGTTGAACACCGGGGAGCTGTTTTTT
cdr3_aa: CSVEALLNTGELFF
j_call: TRBJ2-2
v_call: TRBV29-1
clone_size: many
d_call: NA

cdr3_nt: TGTGCCAGCAAGAAGGGACAGGGGGCTTACGAGCAGTACTTC
cdr3_aa: CASKKGQGAYEQYF
j_call: TRBJ2-7
v_call: TRBV28
clone_size: many
d_call: TRBD1

cdr3_nt: TGCGCCAGCAGCCGAAGATCTAGCGGGGGGCTTAGCTCCTACGAGCAGTACTTC
cdr3_aa: CASSRRSSGGLSSYEQYF
j_call: TRBJ2-7
v_call: TRBV4-3
clone_size: many
d_call: TRBD2

cdr3_nt: TGTGCCAGCAGCTCCCCGGGGGGCAGGCTGAACACTGAAGCTTTCTTT
cdr3_aa: CASSSPGGRLNTEAFF
j_call: TRBJ1-1
v_call: TRBV7-2
clone_size: many
d_call: NA

cdr3_nt: TGCAGCGTTGAACCGTCCCGACCCTATGGCTACACCTTC
cdr3_aa: CSVEPSRPYGYTF
j_call: TRBJ1-2
v_call: TRBV29-1
clone_size: many
d_call: NA

cdr3_nt: TGCAGTGCTAGAGACGGGGAGGGAGGTGCTGGAAACACCATATATTTT
cdr3_aa: CSARDGEGGAGNTIYF
j_call: TRBJ1-3
v_call: TRBV20-1
clone_size: many
d_call: NA

cdr3_nt: TGCAGTGCTGGGGCGACCCGATCGAACACCGGGGAGCTGTTTTTT
cdr3_aa: CSAGATRSNTGELFF
j_call: TRBJ2-2
v_call: TRBV20-1
clone_size: many
d_call: NA